The rows below give T cell receptor beta chains drawn from one sample of a study of T cells in Graves' hyperthyroidism and ophthalmopathy. Via MiXCR, TCRdb re-called the multiplex PCR reads, giving one row per CDR3 protein. Among approximately 600,000 distinct CDR3 sequences, more than 20% were seen once, and the ten largest hold 30% to 40%. The sample consisted of blood. Every receptor here comes from a young man with Graves' ophthalmopathy. CDR3s include the opening cysteine and the closing phenylalanine or tryptophan. The D gene is left open where the match is weak. Clone size, where shown, is once, few, many, or a class for clones that have expanded.

TRBV5-1	many	TRBJ2-7	-	CASSSLGAFSYEQYF	TGCGCCAGCAGCTCTCTGGGGGCGTTCTCCTACGAGCAGTACTTC
TRBV28	-	TRBJ2-3	TRBD1	CASSPRDRGLDTQYF	TGTGCCAGCAGTCCCCGGGACAGGGGGCTTGATACGCAGTATTTT
TRBV28	many	TRBJ2-5	TRBD2	CASSVAGEGSETQYF	TGTGCCAGCAGTGTAGCGGGAGAGGGGTCGGAGACCCAGTACTTC
TRBV7-9	many	TRBJ2-3	TRBD2	CASSSTSGTTDTQYF	TGTGCCAGCAGCTCGACTAGCGGAACCACAGATACGCAGTATTTT
TRBV28	few	TRBJ2-7	-	CASSGSPTSYEQYF	TGTGCCAGTTCCGGGTCCCCAACCTCCTACGAGCAGTACTTC
TRBV6-5	-	TRBJ1-4	TRBD1	CASSSKGDTTGSSEKLFF	TGTGCCAGCAGTTCCAAGGGGGACACGACAGGGAGTAGTGAAAAACTGTTTTTT
TRBV7-2	many	TRBJ2-5	TRBD2	CASSYQRGEGETQYF	TGTGCCAGCAGCTACCAACGTGGGGAGGGAGAGACCCAGTACTTC
TRBV13	few	TRBJ1-4	-	CASSLGQGSEKLFF	TGTGCCAGCAGCTTAGGACAGGGTAGTGAAAAACTGTTTTTT
TRBV29-1	-	TRBJ2-3	-	CSVARADTQYF	TGCAGCGTTGCGCGTGCAGATACGCAGTATTTT
TRBV3-1	few	TRBJ1-5	-	CASSLGGGFNQPQHF	TGTGCCAGCAGCCTAGGAGGGGGTTTCAATCAGCCCCAGCATTTT
TRBV11-2	few	TRBJ2-7	-	CASSLSTPSSYEQYF	TGTGCCAGCAGCTTATCCACCCCGAGCTCCTACGAGCAGTACTTC
TRBV6-1	few	TRBJ2-3	-	CASRGMPTDTQYF	TGTGCCAGCAGGGGGATGCCCACAGATACGCAGTATTTT
TRBV7-9	-	TRBJ2-5	-	CASSLRTTFQETQYF	TGTGCCAGCAGCCTGCGGACTACCTTCCAAGAGACCCAGTACTTC
TRBV28	-	TRBJ1-5	-	CASSLMAVSQPQHF	TGTGCCAGCAGTTTAATGGCAGTCAGTCAGCCCCAGCATTTT
TRBV7-2	-	TRBJ2-1	-	CASSQDRMRGNEQFF	TGTGCCAGCAGCCAAGACAGGATGAGGGGCAATGAGCAGTTCTTC
TRBV12-3/TRBV12-4	-	TRBJ2-1	TRBD2	CASSLGTSREQFF	TGTGCCAGCAGTTTGGGGACTAGCCGTGAGCAGTTCTTC
TRBV12-3/TRBV12-4	-	TRBJ1-2	TRBD1	CASGSHNRGADGYTF	TGTGCCAGCGGATCCCATAACAGGGGCGCGGATGGCTACACCTTC
TRBV6-1	few	TRBJ2-3	-	CASSEGQDWTDTQYF	TGTGCCAGCAGTGAAGGACAAGATTGGACAGATACGCAGTATTTT
TRBV28	many	TRBJ1-2	-	CASRLGQGRGRAYGYTF	TGTGCCAGCAGATTGGGCCAGGGCAGGGGCAGGGCTTACGGCTACACCTTC
TRBV6-1	once	TRBJ1-6	TRBD1	CASRSDRTNSPLHF	TGTGCCAGCAGGTCGGACAGGACGAATTCACCCCTCCACTTT
TRBV12-3/TRBV12-4	once	TRBJ2-3	-	CASRNRRGANVKSTDTQYF	TGTGCCAGCAGGAACAGAAGGGGAGCAAACGTAAAGAGCACAGATACGCAGTATTTT
TRBV7-2	many	TRBJ2-3	-	CASSLMGRTDTQYF	TGTGCCAGCAGCTTAATGGGTCGCACAGATACGCAGTATTTT
TRBV6-5	few	TRBJ1-2	-	CASSYRPRSRDAVGGRYGYTF	TGTGCCAGCAGTTACCGTCCCCGTAGTCGAGACGCGGTAGGGGGGAGATATGGCTACACCTTC
TRBV14	-	TRBJ2-7	TRBD2	CASSARLAGLSEQYF	TGTGCCAGCAGCGCCAGACTAGCGGGATTAAGCGAGCAGTACTTC
TRBV6-2/TRBV6-3	few	TRBJ2-7	TRBD2	CASSYDGLVSEQYF	TGTGCCAGCAGTTACGATGGACTAGTGAGCGAGCAGTACTTC
TRBV27	few	TRBJ2-1	TRBD2	CASRARTSGSNEQFF	TGTGCCAGCAGAGCCAGGACTAGCGGGAGTAATGAGCAGTTCTTC
TRBV28	-	TRBJ1-3	-	CVTLSGNTIYF	TGTGTCACCCTCTCTGGAAACACCATATATTTT
TRBV5-1	many	TRBJ1-1	-	CASSFFPGRGTEAFF	TGCGCCAGCAGCTTTTTTCCGGGCCGTGGAACTGAAGCTTTCTTT
TRBV28	many	TRBJ2-1	-	CASSFGAASYNEQFF	TGTGCCAGCAGTTTTGGGGCAGCCTCCTACAATGAGCAGTTCTTC
TRBV20-1	few	TRBJ2-3	TRBD2	CSAKDSGTSTDTQYF	TGCAGTGCGAAAGACAGCGGGACTAGCACAGATACGCAGTATTTT
TRBV20-1	-	TRBJ2-7	TRBD2	CSAIGRLSYEQYF	TGCAGTGCTATCGGGAGGTTATCCTACGAGCAGTACTTC
TRBV9	-	TRBJ1-1	-	CASTTGLNTEAFF	TGTGCCAGCACAACAGGTTTGAACACTGAAGCTTTCTTT
TRBV30	-	TRBJ2-2	TRBD1	CAWSPRTGGATGELFF	TGTGCCTGGAGTCCCCGGACAGGGGGCGCCACCGGGGAGCTGTTTTTT
TRBV5-1	few	TRBJ2-3	-	CASSFTGWTDTQYF	TGCGCCAGCAGCTTCACAGGTTGGACAGATACGCAGTATTTT
TRBV6-1	-	TRBJ1-2	-	CASSPRFAHGYTF	TGTGCCAGCAGTCCTCGATTCGCTCATGGCTACACCTTC
TRBV12-3/TRBV12-4	many	TRBJ2-1	TRBD2	CASSPGSGGRNEQFF	TGTGCCAGCAGTCCCGGGAGCGGGGGTCGGAATGAGCAGTTCTTC
TRBV6-1	-	TRBJ2-7	-	CASSEEKGPYYYEQYF	TGTGCCAGCAGTGAAGAGAAGGGGCCCTACTACTACGAGCAGTACTTC
TRBV6-1	-	TRBJ2-6	TRBD1	CASSQGDRVANVLTF	TGTGCCAGCAGTCAAGGGGACAGGGTGGCCAACGTCCTGACTTTC
TRBV30	few	TRBJ1-1	TRBD1	CAWSQLPGQGNTEAFF	TGTGCCTGGAGCCAGCTACCGGGACAGGGAAACACTGAAGCTTTCTTT
TRBV28	many	TRBJ2-2	TRBD2	CASSLRTSAGELFF	TGTGCCAGCAGTTTACGGACTAGCGCCGGGGAGCTGTTTTTT
TRBV27	-	TRBJ2-3	-	CASRLGAGRKGADTQYF	TGTGCCAGCAGACTTGGGGCAGGGAGGAAGGGGGCGGATACGCAGTATTTT
TRBV15	few	TRBJ2-7	TRBD2	CATRLAGSYEQYF	TGTGCCACTCGGTTAGCGGGGAGTTACGAGCAGTACTTC